This TCR beta chain appears in the sequencing data of a study of PD-1 blockade in classical Hodgkin lymphoma. Study-wide findings and caveats: Diversity in CD4+ TCRs, unlike that measured in CD8+ TCRs, had risen significantly by C4D1.

Autologous stem cell transplantation was followed by relapse in every patient, and brentuximab vedotin exposure varied. The study recorded best responses of complete response, partial response or progressive disease. Regarding this clone: Its antigen is unidentified.

Only in-frame clones appear in the TCRdb table, and some are missing; sequencing was by immunoSEQ multiplex PCR. The repertoire holds 35,000 to 45,000 clones, approximately 71% seen once, with approximately 3% in the top ten. Source: peripheral blood mononuclear cells (PBMCs), taken at baseline. The sequence was collected from a human donor with classical Hodgkin lymphoma.

The CDR3 sequence: CASSFWEGATNEKLFF. DNA of the CDR3: TGTGCCAGCAGTTTCTGGGAAGGTGCAACTAATGAAAAACTGTTTTTT. The chain has TRBV6-5 and TRBJ1-4; unclear D gene. V was pared by 4 bases and J by 0 bases, with 12 bases between. Germline-derived CDR1 and CDR2 are MNHEY and SVGAGI. This CDR3 contains 16 residues.